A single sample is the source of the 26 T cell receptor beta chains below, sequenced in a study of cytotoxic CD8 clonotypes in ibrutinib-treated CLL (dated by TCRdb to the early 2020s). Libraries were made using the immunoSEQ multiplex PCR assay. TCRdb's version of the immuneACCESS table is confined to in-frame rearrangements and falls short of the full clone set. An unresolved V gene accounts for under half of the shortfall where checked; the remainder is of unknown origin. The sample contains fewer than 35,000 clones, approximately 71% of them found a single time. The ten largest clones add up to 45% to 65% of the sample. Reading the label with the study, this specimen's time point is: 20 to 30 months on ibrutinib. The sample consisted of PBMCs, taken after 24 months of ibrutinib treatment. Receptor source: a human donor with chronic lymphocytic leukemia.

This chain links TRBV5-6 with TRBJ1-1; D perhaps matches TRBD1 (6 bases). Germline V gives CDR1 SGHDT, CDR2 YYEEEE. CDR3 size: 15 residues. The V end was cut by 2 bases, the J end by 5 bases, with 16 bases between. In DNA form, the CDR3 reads TGTGCCAGCAGCTTCAGGGGTACGTTTAAAACTGAAGCTTTCTTT. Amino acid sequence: CASSFRGTFKTEAFF.

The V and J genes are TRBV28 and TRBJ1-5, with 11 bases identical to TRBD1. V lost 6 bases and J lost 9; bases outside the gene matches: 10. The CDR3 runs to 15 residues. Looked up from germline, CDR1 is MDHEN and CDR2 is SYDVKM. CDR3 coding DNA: TGTGCCAGCAGCACAGCGGGACAGGGGGATCGGCCCCAGCATTTT. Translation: CASSTAGQGDRPQHF. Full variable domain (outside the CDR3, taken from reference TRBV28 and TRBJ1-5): DVKVTQSSRYLVKRTGEKVFLECVQDMDHENMFWYRQDPGLGLRLIYFSYDVKMKEKGDIPEGYSVSREKKERFSLILESASTNQTSMYLCASSTAGQGDRPQHFGDGTRLSIL.

The CDR3 loop is CASRQGRGTDTQYF. The CDR3 coding sequence is TGCGCCAGCAGGCAGGGGAGGGGCACAGATACGCAGTATTTT. The genes are TRBV5-1 and TRBJ2-3; D is possibly TRBD2 (7 bases). Germline-derived CDR1 and CDR2 are SGHRS and YFSETQ. CDR3 length: 14 residues. Trimming took off 5 bases at V and 1 base at J, with 11 bases between the two ends.

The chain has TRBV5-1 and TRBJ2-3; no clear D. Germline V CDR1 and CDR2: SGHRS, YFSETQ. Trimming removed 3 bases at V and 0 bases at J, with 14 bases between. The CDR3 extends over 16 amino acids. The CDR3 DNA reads TGCGCCAGCAGCTCGCTGACGGGCGGTAGCACAGATACGCAGTATTTT. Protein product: CASSSLTGGSTDTQYF.

DNA for the CDR3: TGTGCCAGCAGTCGGACCCCAACAGGTCAGCCCCAGCATTTT. Translating gives CASSRTPTGQPQHF. The chain is built from TRBV6-6 and TRBJ1-5; weak D call: TRBD1 (5 bases). CDR3 length: 14 amino acids. V lost 5 bases and J 6 bases, leaving 14 bases between the germline ends. The V gene's germline CDR1 is MNHNY and CDR2 SVGAGI (reference sequence).

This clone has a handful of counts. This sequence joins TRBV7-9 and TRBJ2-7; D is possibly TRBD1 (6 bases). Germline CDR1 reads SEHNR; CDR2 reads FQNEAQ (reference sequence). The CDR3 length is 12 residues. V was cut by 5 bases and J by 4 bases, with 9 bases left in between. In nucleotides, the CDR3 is TGTGCCAGCAGCAAACAGGGATACGAGCAGTACTTC. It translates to CASSKQGYEQYF. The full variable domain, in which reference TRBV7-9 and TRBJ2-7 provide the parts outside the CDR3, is DTGVSQNPRHKITKRGQNVTFRCDPISEHNRLYWYRQTLGQGPEFLTYFQNEAQLEKSRLLSDRFSAERPKGSFSTLEIQRTEQGDSAMYLCASSKQGYEQYFGPGTRLTVT.

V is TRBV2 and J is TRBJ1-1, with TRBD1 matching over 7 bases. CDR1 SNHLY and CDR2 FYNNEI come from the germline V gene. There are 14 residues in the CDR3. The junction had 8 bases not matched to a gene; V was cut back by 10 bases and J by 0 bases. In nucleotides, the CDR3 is TGTGCCACCTCCACCAGGGGGTTGAACACTGAAGCTTTCTTT. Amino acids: CATSTRGLNTEAFF.

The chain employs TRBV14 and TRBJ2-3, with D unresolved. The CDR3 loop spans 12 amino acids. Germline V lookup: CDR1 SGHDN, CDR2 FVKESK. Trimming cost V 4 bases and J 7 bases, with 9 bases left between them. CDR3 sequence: CASSPTGNTQYF. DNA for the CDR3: TGTGCCAGCAGCCCGACGGGCAATACGCAGTATTTT.

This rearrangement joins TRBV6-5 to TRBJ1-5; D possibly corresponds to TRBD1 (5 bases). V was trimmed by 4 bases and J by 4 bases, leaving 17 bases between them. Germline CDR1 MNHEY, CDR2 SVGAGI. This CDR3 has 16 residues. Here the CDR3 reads CASSSKLGVGNQPQHF. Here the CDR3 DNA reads TGTGCCAGCAGTTCTAAATTGGGGGTTGGGAATCAGCCCCAGCATTTT.

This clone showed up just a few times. As DNA, the CDR3 is TGTGCCTGGACCGGGGGACTCTCCTACGAGCAGTACTTC. Translation gives CAWTGGLSYEQYF. The chain uses TRBV30 and TRBJ2-7; D might be TRBD2 (6 bases). The V gene lost 4 bases and the J gene lost 0 bases, with 10 bases spanning the gap. Germline V gene lookup returns CDR1 GTSNPN and CDR2 SVGIG (reference sequence). The CDR3 has 13 residues.

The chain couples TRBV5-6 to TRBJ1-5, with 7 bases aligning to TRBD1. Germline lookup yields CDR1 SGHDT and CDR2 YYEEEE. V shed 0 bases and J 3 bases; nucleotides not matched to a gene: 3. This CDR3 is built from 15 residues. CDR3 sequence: CASSLGTGLNQPQHF. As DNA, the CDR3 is TGTGCCAGCAGCTTGGGGACAGGCCTCAATCAGCCCCAGCATTTT.

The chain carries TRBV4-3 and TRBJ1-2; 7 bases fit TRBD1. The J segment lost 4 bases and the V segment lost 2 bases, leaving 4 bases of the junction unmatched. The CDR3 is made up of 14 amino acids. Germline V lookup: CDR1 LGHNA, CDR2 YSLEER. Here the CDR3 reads CASSQRGTAYGYTF. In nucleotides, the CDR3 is TGCGCCAGCAGCCAACGGGGGACAGCCTATGGCTACACCTTC.

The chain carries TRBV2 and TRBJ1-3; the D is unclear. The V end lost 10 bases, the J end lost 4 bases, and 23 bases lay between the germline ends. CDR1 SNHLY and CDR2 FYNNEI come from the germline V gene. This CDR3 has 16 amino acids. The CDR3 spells CATSPNKERRGNTIYF. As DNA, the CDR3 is TGTGCCACCTCCCCTAACAAGGAAAGGAGAGGAAACACCATATATTTT.

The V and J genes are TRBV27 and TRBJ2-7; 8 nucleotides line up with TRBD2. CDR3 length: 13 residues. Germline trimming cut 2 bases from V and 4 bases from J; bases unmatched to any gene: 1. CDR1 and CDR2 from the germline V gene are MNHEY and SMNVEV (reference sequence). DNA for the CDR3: TGTGCCAGCAGTTTAGGGACTAGTTACGAGCAGTACTTC. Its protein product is CASSLGTSYEQYF.

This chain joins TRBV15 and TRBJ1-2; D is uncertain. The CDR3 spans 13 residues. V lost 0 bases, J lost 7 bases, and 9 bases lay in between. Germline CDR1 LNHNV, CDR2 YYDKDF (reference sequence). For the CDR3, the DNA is TGTGCCACCAGCAGAGATCGGAGCAGTGGCTACACCTTC. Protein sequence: CATSRDRSSGYTF.

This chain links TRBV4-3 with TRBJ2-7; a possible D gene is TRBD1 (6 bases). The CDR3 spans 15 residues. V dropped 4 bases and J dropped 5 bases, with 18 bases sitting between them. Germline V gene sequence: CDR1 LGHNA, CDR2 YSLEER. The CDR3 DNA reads TGCGCCAGCAGCCCCCTTTGGCAGGGGCTGGACGAGCAGTACTTC. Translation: CASSPLWQGLDEQYF.

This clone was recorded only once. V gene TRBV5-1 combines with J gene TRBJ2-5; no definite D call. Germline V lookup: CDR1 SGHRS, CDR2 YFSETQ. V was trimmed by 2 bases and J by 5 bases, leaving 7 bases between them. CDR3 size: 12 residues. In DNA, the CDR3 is TGCGCCAGCAGCTTCGGAACTGAGACCCAGTACTTC. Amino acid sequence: CASSFGTETQYF.

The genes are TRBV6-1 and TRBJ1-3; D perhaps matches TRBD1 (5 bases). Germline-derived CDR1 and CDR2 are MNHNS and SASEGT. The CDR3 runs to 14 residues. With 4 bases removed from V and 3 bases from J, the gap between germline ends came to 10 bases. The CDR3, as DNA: TGTGCCAGCAGTGGCCAGGGCTTTGGAAACACCATATATTTT. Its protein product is CASSGQGFGNTIYF.

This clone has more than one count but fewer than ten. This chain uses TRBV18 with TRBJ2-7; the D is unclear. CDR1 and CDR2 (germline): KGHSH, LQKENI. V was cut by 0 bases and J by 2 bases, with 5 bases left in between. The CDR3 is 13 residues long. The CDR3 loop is CASSPPVPYEQYF. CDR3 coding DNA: TGTGCCAGCTCACCACCAGTTCCCTACGAGCAGTACTTC.

CDR3 loop: CASSDQSYNEQFF. CDR3 in DNA: TGTGCCAGCAGTGACCAGTCTTACAATGAGCAGTTCTTC. V is TRBV2 and J is TRBJ2-1; the D is unclear. The ends were cut back, 3 bases at V and 4 bases at J, with 7 bases in the middle. CDR3 length: 13 residues. CDR1 and CDR2 from the germline V gene are SNHLY and FYNNEI. Filled out from reference TRBV2 and TRBJ2-1, the complete variable domain reads EPEVTQTPSHQVTQMGQEVILRCVPISNHLYFYWYRQILGQKVEFLVSFYNNEISEKSEIFDDQFSVERPDGSNFTLKIRSTKLEDSAMYFCASSDQSYNEQFFGPGTRLTVL.

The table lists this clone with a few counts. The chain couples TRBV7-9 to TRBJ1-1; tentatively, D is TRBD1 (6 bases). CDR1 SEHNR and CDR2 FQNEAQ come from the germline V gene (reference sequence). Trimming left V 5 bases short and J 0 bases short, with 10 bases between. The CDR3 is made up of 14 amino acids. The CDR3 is CASSPDRLNTEAFF. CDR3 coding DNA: TGTGCCAGCAGCCCCGACAGGTTGAACACTGAAGCTTTCTTT. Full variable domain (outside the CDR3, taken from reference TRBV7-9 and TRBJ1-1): DTGVSQNPRHKITKRGQNVTFRCDPISEHNRLYWYRQTLGQGPEFLTYFQNEAQLEKSRLLSDRFSAERPKGSFSTLEIQRTEQGDSAMYLCASSPDRLNTEAFFGQGTRLTVV.

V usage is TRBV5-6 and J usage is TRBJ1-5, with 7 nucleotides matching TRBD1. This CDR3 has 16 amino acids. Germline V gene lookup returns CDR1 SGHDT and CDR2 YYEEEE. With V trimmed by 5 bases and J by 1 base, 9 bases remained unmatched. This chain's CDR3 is CASSLKRGQSNQPQHF. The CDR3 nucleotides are TGTGCCAGCAGTTTGAAGAGGGGGCAGAGCAATCAGCCCCAGCATTTT.

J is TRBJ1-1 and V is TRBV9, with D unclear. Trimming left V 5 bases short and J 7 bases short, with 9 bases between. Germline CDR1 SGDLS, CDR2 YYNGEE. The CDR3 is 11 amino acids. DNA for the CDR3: TGTGCCAGCAGTGAAGCCGATGAAGCTTTCTTT. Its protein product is CASSEADEAFF.

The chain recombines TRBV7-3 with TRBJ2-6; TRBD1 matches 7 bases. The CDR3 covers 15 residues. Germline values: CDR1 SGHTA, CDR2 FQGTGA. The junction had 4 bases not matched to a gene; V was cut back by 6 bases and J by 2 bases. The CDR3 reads CASSLQGTGANVLTF. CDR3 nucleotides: TGTGCCAGCAGTTTACAGGGGACTGGGGCCAACGTCCTGACTTTC.

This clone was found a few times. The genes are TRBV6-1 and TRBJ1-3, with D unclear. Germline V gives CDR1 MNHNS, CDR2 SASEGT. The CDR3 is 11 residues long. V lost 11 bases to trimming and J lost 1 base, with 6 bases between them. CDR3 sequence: CAVSSGNTIYF. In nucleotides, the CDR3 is TGTGCCGTCTCGTCTGGAAACACCATATATTTT.

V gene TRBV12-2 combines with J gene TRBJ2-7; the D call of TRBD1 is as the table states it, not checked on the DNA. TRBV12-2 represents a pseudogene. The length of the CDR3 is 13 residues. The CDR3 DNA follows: TGTGCAAGTCGGGACGGGACATCTTACGAGCAGTACTTC. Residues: CASRDGTSYEQYF.